These 21 T cell receptor beta chains share one sample of origin, sequenced in a study of blood T cell repertoires in COVID-19. Some clones are missing from TCRdb's copy, which holds only in-frame ones; the method was immunoSEQ multiplex PCR. The repertoire holds around 83,000 clones, with about 89% as singletons. Sequenced material: peripheral blood. The origin of the receptors is an older man with active or convalescent COVID-19.

The genes are TRBV5-4 and TRBJ2-7; possibly TRBD2 for D (5 bases). Trimming shortened V by 5 bases and J by 6 bases, and 12 bases separated the two germline ends. Germline lookup yields CDR1 SGHNT and CDR2 YYREEE (reference sequence). This CDR3 spans 12 amino acids. The CDR3 DNA follows: TGTGCCAGCAGTCTCGACGCGGGCGAGCAGTACTTC. Protein product: CASSLDAGEQYF.

The sample holds one count of this clone. V usage is TRBV27 and J usage is TRBJ1-5; D remains ambiguous. Germline V CDR1 and CDR2: MNHEY, SMNVEV (reference sequence). V lost 8 bases to trimming and J lost 0 bases, with 8 bases between them. The CDR3 consists of 13 residues. The CDR3 spells CASSGYSNQPQHF. CDR3 bases: TGTGCCAGCTCCGGGTATAGCAATCAGCCCCAGCATTTT.

The chain carries TRBV28 and TRBJ2-7; perhaps TRBD2 as D (6 bases). This CDR3 comprises 14 residues. Trimming removed 4 bases from V and 2 bases from J, with 12 bases in between. Germline values: CDR1 MDHEN, CDR2 SYDVKM. The CDR3 bases are TGTGCCAGCAGTTCCGGGACTCCCGCCTACGAGCAGTACTTC. It is translated as CASSSGTPAYEQYF.

This sequence joins TRBV18 and TRBJ2-3; 8 bases fit TRBD1. Germline V gene data show CDR1 as KGHSH and CDR2 as LQKENI. The V and J ends lost 3 bases and 1 base, in that order; junction bases with no gene match: 6. The length of the CDR3 is 16 residues. The CDR3 DNA reads as TGTGCCAGCTCACCCGTGACAGGGGTAGGCACAGATACGCAGTATTTT. Amino acid sequence: CASSPVTGVGTDTQYF.

The J gene is TRBJ1-1, the V gene TRBV29-1; a possible D gene is TRBD1 (5 bases). V gave up 4 bases and J gave up 10 bases, with 16 bases separating them. Germline V lookup: CDR1 SQVTM, CDR2 ANQGSEA. CDR3 length equals 12 residues. CDR3 sequence reads: CSVGVGGEGAFF. The CDR3 region has the DNA TGCAGCGTTGGCGTGGGAGGGGAGGGAGCTTTCTTT.

This chain connects TRBV5-1 to TRBJ1-1; no clear D. The germline CDR1 and CDR2 sequences are SGHRS and YFSETQ. The CDR3 length is 15 residues. V lost 0 bases and J lost 1, with 10 bases in between. The CDR3 coding sequence is TGCGCCAGCAGCTTGGACCTACAGCAGAACACTGAAGCTTTCTTT. Translating it yields CASSLDLQQNTEAFF.

The CDR3 loop is CASSYDRLQPQHF. DNA of the CDR3: TGTGCCAGCAGTTACGACAGGCTACAGCCCCAGCATTTT. This rearrangement joins TRBV6-5 to TRBJ1-5; tentative D call: TRBD1 (6 bases). The germline gives CDR1 MNHEY, CDR2 SVGAGI. The CDR3 is 13 amino acids. Trimming removed 2 bases at V and 7 bases at J, with 9 bases between.

This chain joins TRBV27 and TRBJ1-4, with D maybe TRBD1 (6 bases). CDR3 length: 17 residues. Trimming stripped 4 bases from V and 3 bases from J, with 18 bases between. CDR1 is MNHEY and CDR2 is SMNVEV in the germline V gene (reference sequence). CDR3: CASSSGGGIRANEKLFF. CDR3 DNA sequence: TGTGCCAGCAGTTCGGGAGGGGGAATTCGGGCTAATGAAAAACTGTTTTTT.

The V and J genes are TRBV19 and TRBJ2-7, with 8 bases lining up with TRBD1. Germline V gives CDR1 LNHDA, CDR2 SQIVND (reference sequence). Trimming at V came to 4 bases and at J to 3 bases, leaving 5 bases not matched to a gene. The CDR3 consists of 14 residues. CDR3 sequence (DNA): TGTGCCAGTAGTACGTCGGACAGGGACTACGAGCAGTACTTC. As protein: CASSTSDRDYEQYF.

This clone was recorded once. This rearrangement joins TRBV5-6 to TRBJ2-5; maybe TRBD2 (6 bases). CDR1 and CDR2 from the germline V gene are SGHDT and YYEEEE. The CDR3 totals 16 residues. Trimming pared 1 base from V and 5 bases from J, leaving 18 bases between. The DNA for the CDR3 is TGTGCCAGCAGCTTGATCGGGAGCCCCGAATCGGAGACCCAGTACTTC. Amino acids: CASSLIGSPESETQYF.

V is TRBV2 and J is TRBJ1-1, with 11 positions matching TRBD1. CDR3 length equals 14 residues. Germline CDR1 is SNHLY and CDR2 is FYNNEI. V lost 6 bases, J lost 4 bases, and 4 bases stayed unmatched. The chain's CDR3 is CASRDRGLATEAFF. In DNA, the CDR3 is TGTGCCAGCAGGGACAGGGGGCTGGCCACTGAAGCTTTCTTT.

This chain joins TRBV3-1 (or the pseudogene TRBV3-2) and TRBJ2-2, with 7 bases fitting TRBD1. This CDR3 has 16 amino acids. Germline-derived CDR1 and CDR2 are LGHDT and YNNKEL (reference sequence). Unmatched junction bases numbered 8, after V lost 1 base and J lost 6 bases. The CDR3 protein is CASSQVRPGGPGELFF. CDR3 in DNA: TGTGCCAGCAGCCAAGTTCGACCAGGGGGTCCCGGGGAGCTGTTTTTT.

The J gene is TRBJ2-3, the V gene TRBV27; D ambiguous. The V and J ends lost 3 bases and 5 bases respectively, with 9 bases between them. The CDR3 sequence is 13 residues long. The germline CDR1 and CDR2 sequences are MNHEY and SMNVEV (reference sequence). Written as DNA, the CDR3 is TGTGCCAGCAGTTTTAGAAATCAAGATACGCAGTATTTT. Translating gives CASSFRNQDTQYF.

This chain joins TRBV6-5 and TRBJ1-2, with D maybe TRBD1 (5 bases). Germline V CDR1 and CDR2: MNHEY, SVGAGI. With 0 bases removed from V and 7 bases from J, the gap between germline ends came to 6 bases. CDR3 length: 12 residues. The CDR3 nucleotides read TGTGCCAGCAGTTACTCCGGGGGTGGCTACACCTTC. Its protein is CASSYSGGGYTF.

The chain couples TRBV24-1 to TRBJ2-3; 7 nucleotides agree with TRBD2. The CDR3 runs to 11 residues. The germline CDR1 and CDR2 sequences are KGHDR and SFDVKD. Trimming at V came to 10 bases and at J to 4 bases, leaving 1 base not matched to a gene. The CDR3 region is CATTSADTQYF. The CDR3 DNA follows: TGTGCCACAACTAGCGCAGATACGCAGTATTTT.

CDR3 nucleotide sequence: TGTGCCACCGGACAGGGGGCTAATAATAATGAGCAGTTCTTC. Translated: CATGQGANNNEQFF. The V call is TRBV9, the J call TRBJ2-1; 11 positions agree with TRBD1. CDR1 SGDLS and CDR2 YYNGEE come from the germline V gene. The CDR3 is made up of 14 amino acids. V shed 9 bases and J 7 bases; nucleotides not matched to a gene: 9.

CDR3 bases: TGTGCCAGCAGCGTAGGACAGGGGGCCGGGCAGCCCCAGCATTTT. Translated, it gives CASSVGQGAGQPQHF. The gene calls are TRBV9 and TRBJ1-5; 10 bases line up with TRBD1. Germline assignment: CDR1 SGDLS and CDR2 YYNGEE. The J segment lost 7 bases and the V segment lost 0 bases, leaving 4 bases of the junction unmatched. CDR3 length: 15 residues.

This clone appeared a single time. The chain employs TRBV7-9 and TRBJ2-3, with 12 bases matching TRBD1. Germline V lookup: CDR1 SEHNR, CDR2 FQNEAQ (reference sequence). The CDR3 loop spans 14 amino acids. Trimming cost V 5 bases and J 13 bases; bases outside gene matches: 10. CDR3 bases: TGTGCCAGCAGCCATCCGGGACAGGGGGCAAAGAAGTATTTT. It encodes CASSHPGQGAKKYF.

This sequence joins TRBV5-1 and TRBJ2-3; 11 bases fit TRBD2. Unmatched junction bases numbered 21, after V lost 5 bases and J lost 4 bases. CDR1 is SGHRS, CDR2 YFSETQ, per germline. The CDR3 has 20 residues. This CDR3 reads CASSSRPPGLAVTGADTQYF. For the CDR3, the DNA is TGCGCCAGCAGTAGCCGCCCACCGGGACTAGCGGTAACCGGGGCAGATACGCAGTATTTT.

J is TRBJ1-4 and V is TRBV7-2; 7 bases agree with TRBD1. With 1 base clipped from V and 5 bases from J, the junction kept 7 bases outside the gene matches. Germline loops: CDR1 SGHTA, CDR2 FQGNSA. The CDR3 sequence is 16 residues long. The chain's CDR3 is CASSLGGGTANEKLFF. CDR3 bases: TGTGCCAGCAGCTTAGGGGGCGGGACAGCAAATGAAAAACTGTTTTTT.

The chain is built from TRBV2 and TRBJ2-5; D is unresolved. CDR1 and CDR2 from the germline V gene are SNHLY and FYNNEI. The CDR3 is 14 amino acids. Trimming pared 1 base from V and 0 bases from J, leaving 6 bases between. CDR3 sequence: CASSEGQNQETQYF. The CDR3 region has the DNA TGTGCCAGCAGTGAAGGGCAGAACCAAGAGACCCAGTACTTC.